The T cell receptor beta chain described here comes from a study of blood T cells in healthy people across ages. A J-beta primer mix and a sample-barcoded 5' primer were used in a second PCR of roughly 6 to 11 cycles. TCRdb called the 5' RACE reads again in MiXCR, with one record for every CDR3 protein. The sample carries fewer than 1,200,000 distinct CDR3 sequences, around 27% recorded once. CDR3 length: 13 amino acids. CDR1 is SGHAT, CDR2 FQNNGV, per germline. Trimming removed 3 bases from V and 6 bases from J, with 9 bases in between. These records were also assigned to another study, of T cells of mothers and their children. This second study says: Each child contributed roughly 3 million TCR beta CDR3 reads, while each mother contributed over 8.5 million. Slightly higher but non-significant overlap marked related mother-child pairs versus unrelated pairs.

V gene TRBV11-2 combines with J gene TRBJ2-1; D remains ambiguous. The sample consisted of blood. This TCR was sampled from a girl aged 2 to 10 in good health. CDR3: CASSFYRGNEQFF. The DNA for the CDR3 is TGTGCCAGCAGCTTCTACAGAGGCAATGAGCAGTTCTTC.